This entry lists 19 T cell receptor beta chains sequenced from one sample in a study of OX40 agonist ivuxolimab in advanced cancers. TCRdb's table, derived via immunoSEQ multiplex PCR, lists solely in-frame clones and lacks some. Counted here are 40,000 to 45,000 clones, 85% to 95% occurring once; the ten biggest clones make up about 16%. The sample was CD4+ or CD8+ T cells sorted from blood, taken in a trial of the OX40 agonist ivuxolimab. Every receptor here comes from an adult with an advanced solid tumor such as melanoma, head and neck, liver or kidney cancer.

The chain has TRBV25-1 and TRBJ2-5, with 12 bases matching TRBD2. Germline V lookup: CDR1 MGHDK, CDR2 SYGVNS. This CDR3 contains 15 residues. The V and J ends lost 9 bases and 1 base, in that order; junction bases with no gene match: 6. Here the CDR3 DNA reads TGTGCCAGAAATGGACTAGCGGGAATCCAAGAGACCCAGTACTTC. Its translation is CARNGLAGIQETQYF.

The V and J genes are TRBV6-1 and TRBJ2-7, with D possibly TRBD2 on 6 matching bases. V was pared by 7 bases and J by 9 bases, with 13 bases between. The germline V gene has CDR1 MNHNS and CDR2 SASEGT. The CDR3 consists of 11 residues. CDR3 loop: CASMWLGGQYF. In nucleotides, the CDR3 is TGTGCCAGCATGTGGCTGGGAGGGCAGTACTTC.

The chain employs TRBV5-6 and TRBJ2-5; no firm D call. Gene TRBJ2-7 matches the end of the DNA better, so the J call may be wrong. The CDR3 sequence is 16 residues long. CDR1 SGHDT and CDR2 YYEEEE come from the germline V gene. Here the CDR3 reads CASSGFRSGSTYEQYF. The DNA of the CDR3 is TGTGCCAGCAGCGGATTTCGGTCCGGCAGTACCTACGAGCAGTACTTC.

The rearrangement links TRBV7-3 to TRBJ2-1; a possible D gene is TRBD2 (5 bases). Looked up from germline, CDR1 is SGHTA and CDR2 is FQGTGA. CDR3 size: 16 residues. The germline V and J ends were trimmed by 6 bases and 0 bases, with 15 bases remaining between them. The DNA of the CDR3 is TGTGCCAGCAGTGGCGGGCCGGGGAGCTCCTACAATGAGCAGTTCTTC. Amino acid sequence: CASSGGPGSSYNEQFF. Filled out from reference TRBV7-3 and TRBJ2-1, the complete variable domain reads GAGVSQTPSNKVTEKGKYVELRCDPISGHTALYWYRQSLGQGPEFLIYFQGTGAADDSGLPNDRFFAVRPEGSVSTLKIQRTERGDSAVYLCASSGGPGSSYNEQFFGPGTRLTVL.

The CDR3 coding sequence is TGTGCCAGCAGTGAGACAGGGGTTGATTATGGCTACACCTTC. It is translated as CASSETGVDYGYTF. The chain employs TRBV2 and TRBJ1-2, with 8 bases lining up with TRBD1. Germline V CDR1 and CDR2: SNHLY, FYNNEI. V was pared by 3 bases and J by 5 bases, with 5 bases of the junction left unmatched. The CDR3 runs 14 residues.

The chain couples TRBV30 to TRBJ1-5; D ambiguous. Germline lookup yields CDR1 GTSNPN and CDR2 SVGIG (reference sequence). The CDR3 extends over 16 amino acids. V was trimmed by 1 base and J by 6 bases, leaving 19 bases between them. The CDR3 sequence: CAWSAPGIRETQPQHF. CDR3 in DNA: TGTGCCTGGAGTGCCCCCGGGATAAGGGAGACTCAGCCCCAGCATTTT.

This clone showed up just a few times. The chain employs TRBV29-1 and TRBJ2-3, with D maybe TRBD2 (5 bases). V was shortened by 6 bases and J by 0 bases, with 10 bases between the two germline ends. This CDR3 is 13 amino acids long. The V gene's germline CDR1 is SQVTM and CDR2 ANQGSEA. This chain's CDR3 is CSVGGLSTDTQYF. In DNA, the CDR3 is TGCAGCGTCGGAGGTCTTAGCACAGATACGCAGTATTTT.

The CDR3 nucleotides read TGTGCCAGCAGCTTAGGACTAGCGGCCGACTACGAGCAGTACTTC. Its translation is CASSLGLAADYEQYF. The chain carries TRBV11-2 and TRBJ2-7, with 9 bases fitting TRBD2. V trimming: 1 base; J trimming: 3 bases; junction bases outside the gene matches: 4. The germline V gene has CDR1 SGHAT and CDR2 FQNNGV. The CDR3 length is 15 residues.

The chain links TRBV6-5 to TRBJ2-7, with 10 bases that match TRBD1. The ends lost 2 bases at V and 2 bases at J; junction bases unmatched: 3. Germline-derived CDR1 and CDR2 are MNHEY and SVGAGI. The CDR3 is made up of 15 amino acids. The CDR3 protein is CASSYGDRGTYEQYF. The CDR3 nucleotides are TGTGCCAGCAGTTACGGGGACAGGGGAACCTACGAGCAGTACTTC.

The chain is built from TRBV5-4 and TRBJ2-2; D could derive from TRBD1 or TRBD2 (5 bases each). This CDR3 has 17 amino acids. Germline CDR1 SGHNT, CDR2 YYREEE (reference sequence). V shed 0 bases and J shed 3 bases, with 15 bases lying between them. CDR3 coding DNA: TGTGCCAGCAGCTTGGATGGGACCCCTAGTCACACCGGGGAGCTGTTTTTT. This encodes CASSLDGTPSHTGELFF.

The chain uses TRBV7-9 and TRBJ2-5; TRBD1 or TRBD2 may be the D gene (5 bases each). The germline gives CDR1 SEHNR, CDR2 FQNEAQ (reference sequence). V was shortened by 9 bases and J by 1 base, with 12 bases between the two germline ends. This CDR3 spans 13 amino acids. The DNA for the CDR3 is TGTGCCAGTGGTACCGGGGCCCAAGAGACCCAGTACTTC. It is translated as CASGTGAQETQYF.

This sequence joins TRBV7-6 and TRBJ1-2; D not resolved. Trimming pared 1 base from V and 7 bases from J, leaving 7 bases between. CDR3 length equals 12 residues. Germline V gene lookup returns CDR1 SGHVS and CDR2 FNYEAQ. This chain's CDR3 is CASSLDQSGYTF. The CDR3 bases are TGTGCCAGCAGCTTAGACCAAAGTGGCTACACCTTC.

The chain carries TRBV6-1 and TRBJ2-7, with TRBD1 matching over 8 bases. With 4 bases clipped from V and 3 bases from J, the junction kept 8 bases outside the gene matches. CDR1 and CDR2 (germline): MNHNS, SASEGT. There are 15 residues in the CDR3. The CDR3 nucleotides read TGTGCCAGCAGTGTGGCACAGGGGGAAGGCTACGAGCAGTACTTC. Translation gives CASSVAQGEGYEQYF.

The chain combines TRBV5-4 with TRBJ2-3; no reliable D call. The ends were cut back, 2 bases at V and 3 bases at J, with 4 bases in the middle. There are 12 residues in the CDR3. The germline V gene has CDR1 SGHNT and CDR2 YYREEE (reference sequence). The CDR3 coding sequence is TGTGCCAGCAGCTTCGGTACAGATACGCAGTATTTT. This codes for CASSFGTDTQYF.

The rearrangement links TRBV28 to TRBJ1-2; 7 positions match TRBD1. The CDR3 has 12 residues. Trimming took 9 bases from V and 5 from J; bases not matched to a gene: 6. Per germline, CDR1 MDHEN and CDR2 SYDVKM. CDR3 sequence (DNA): TGTGCCAGTCTAGACAGGGCGTATGGCTACACCTTC. Its translation is CASLDRAYGYTF.

This clone was found a few times. The chain employs TRBV11-2 and TRBJ1-3; D perhaps matches TRBD1 (6 bases). The CDR3 is 18 residues long. V shed 4 bases and J shed 0 bases, with 19 bases lying between them. The germline gives CDR1 SGHAT, CDR2 FQNNGV. CDR3 region: CASSSYISQGFSGNTIYF. CDR3 in DNA: TGTGCCAGCAGCTCATATATTTCACAGGGCTTCTCTGGAAACACCATATATTTT.

The genes are TRBV7-3 and TRBJ2-4; D not certain. The germline V and J ends were trimmed by 2 bases and 2 bases, with 19 bases remaining between them. Germline CDR1 reads SGHTA; CDR2 reads FQGTGA. This CDR3 spans 18 amino acids. This chain's CDR3 is CASSLASRNYSPKNIQYF. The DNA of the CDR3 is TGTGCCAGCAGCTTAGCGTCCCGAAACTACTCCCCCAAAAACATTCAGTACTTC.

This chain joins TRBV11-3 and TRBJ2-7; 9 bases are shared with TRBD1. V lost 11 bases and J lost 6; bases outside the gene matches: 17. Germline CDR1 reads SGHNT; CDR2 reads YENEEA. This CDR3 region has 15 residues. The CDR3 loop reads CAGKGRGQGSFEQYF. CDR3 DNA: TGTGCCGGGAAAGGGCGGGGACAGGGCTCTTTCGAGCAGTACTTC.

This chain links TRBV29-1 with TRBJ1-1, with D uncertain. V was pared by 4 bases and J by 4 bases, with 13 bases between. The CDR3 contains 13 residues. Germline CDR1 is SQVTM and CDR2 is ANQGSEA. CDR3 bases: TGCAGCGTTGCCCTCGGAGGAGGCACTGAAGCTTTCTTT. Protein product: CSVALGGGTEAFF.